This TCR beta chain came from a study of identifying expanded T cells in peripheral blood. Study-wide findings and caveats: Over two and four weeks, about 15 and 19 clones changed, versus 1.2 between replicates. Clone count variance between approximately 2-week samples rose with total template count.

No infections or other immune events were documented during collection. The CDR3 is 15 amino acids. Germline V gene lookup returns CDR1 SGHAT and CDR2 FQNNGV. V lost 1 base to trimming and J lost 6 bases, with 13 bases between them. As to this clone: Its antigen is as yet unknown.

Sequenced by immunoSEQ multiplex PCR; TCRdb stores in-frame clones only, minus some. The sample lists about 52,000 clones, 70% to 85% occurring once. This TCR was recovered from a person aged 18 to 75 in good health. The specimen was blood. The chain uses TRBV11-2 and TRBJ2-1, with a tentative D call TRBD2 (6 bases). CDR3 amino acids: CASSLVPGVPNEQFF. The CDR3 DNA follows: TGTGCCAGCAGCTTAGTCCCGGGGGTCCCCAATGAGCAGTTCTTC.